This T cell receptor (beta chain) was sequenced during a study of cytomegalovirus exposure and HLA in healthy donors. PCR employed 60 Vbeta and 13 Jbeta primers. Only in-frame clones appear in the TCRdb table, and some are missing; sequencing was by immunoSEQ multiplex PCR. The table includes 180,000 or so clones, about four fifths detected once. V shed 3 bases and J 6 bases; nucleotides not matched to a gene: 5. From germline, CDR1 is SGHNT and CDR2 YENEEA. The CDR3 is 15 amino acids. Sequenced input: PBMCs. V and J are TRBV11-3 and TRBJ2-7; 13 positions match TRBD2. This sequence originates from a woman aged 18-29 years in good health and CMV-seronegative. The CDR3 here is CASSLWTSGSGEQYF. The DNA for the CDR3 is TGTGCCAGCAGCTTGTGGACTAGCGGGAGCGGCGAGCAGTACTTC.